A single TCR beta chain is shown here with its context. This record belongs to a study of blood T cell repertoires in COVID-19. This CDR3 comprises 17 residues. Looked up from germline, CDR1 is MNHNS and CDR2 is SASEGT. J lost 3 bases, V lost 2 bases, and 11 bases had no gene match. Per the authors' pipeline: Amplification from reference gene primers served as the basis for estimated nucleated cell counts. Assay: immunoSEQ multiplex PCR; the TCRdb copy retains only in-frame clones and omits some. V and J calls plus clone size are reproduced from that table; the DNA served to infer D and trimming. The table has some 390,000 clones, around 87% seen once.

The sequence was obtained from a woman between 55 and 75 years old with COVID-19, enrolled during active disease. The sequenced sample was peripheral blood. The gene calls are TRBV6-1 and TRBJ2-7; 9 nucleotides line up with TRBD2. DNA of the CDR3: TGTGCCAGCAGTGAAATAGGGCTAGCGGGGCGCTACTACGAGCAGTACTTC. Protein: CASSEIGLAGRYYEQYF.